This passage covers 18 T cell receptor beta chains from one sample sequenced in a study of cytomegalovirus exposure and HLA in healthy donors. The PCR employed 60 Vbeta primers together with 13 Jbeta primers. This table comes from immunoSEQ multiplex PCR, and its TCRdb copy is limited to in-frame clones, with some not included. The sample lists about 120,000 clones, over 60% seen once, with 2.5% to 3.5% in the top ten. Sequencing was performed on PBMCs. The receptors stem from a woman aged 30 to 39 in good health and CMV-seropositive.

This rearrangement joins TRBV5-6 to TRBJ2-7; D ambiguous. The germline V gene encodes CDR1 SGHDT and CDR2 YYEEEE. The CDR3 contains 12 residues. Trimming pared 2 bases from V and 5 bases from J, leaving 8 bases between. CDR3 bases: TGTGCCAGCAGCTTACGGTTTGACGAGCAGTACTTC. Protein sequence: CASSLRFDEQYF.

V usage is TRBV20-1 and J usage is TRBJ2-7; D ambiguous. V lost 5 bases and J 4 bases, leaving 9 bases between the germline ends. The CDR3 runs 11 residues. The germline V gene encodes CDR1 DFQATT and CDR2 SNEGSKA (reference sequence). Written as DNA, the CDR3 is TGCAGTGCTCGCTCCAGTTACGAGCAGTACTTC. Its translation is CSARSSYEQYF.

In DNA, the CDR3 is TGTGCCAGCAGCGTCCAGGTGGGTGAGCAGTTCTTC. Translating it yields CASSVQVGEQFF. This chain joins TRBV9 and TRBJ2-1; unclear D gene. In germline, CDR1 is SGDLS, CDR2 YYNGEE. Trimming removed 2 bases at V and 9 bases at J, with 9 bases between. This CDR3 is built from 12 residues.

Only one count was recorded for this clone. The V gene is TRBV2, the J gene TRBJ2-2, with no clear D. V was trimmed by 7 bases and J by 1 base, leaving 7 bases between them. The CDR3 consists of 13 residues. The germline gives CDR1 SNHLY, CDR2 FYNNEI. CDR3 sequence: CASMAGNTGELFF. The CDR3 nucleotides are TGTGCCAGCATGGCTGGGAACACCGGGGAGCTGTTTTTT.

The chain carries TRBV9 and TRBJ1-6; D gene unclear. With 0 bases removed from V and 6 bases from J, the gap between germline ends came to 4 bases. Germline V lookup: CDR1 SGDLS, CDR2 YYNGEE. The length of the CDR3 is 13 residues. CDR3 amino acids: CASSVESNSPLHF. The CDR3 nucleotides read TGTGCCAGCAGCGTAGAGAGTAATTCACCCCTCCACTTT.

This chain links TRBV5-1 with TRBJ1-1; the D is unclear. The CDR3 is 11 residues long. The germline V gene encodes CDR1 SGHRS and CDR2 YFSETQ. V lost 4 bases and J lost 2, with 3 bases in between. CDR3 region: CASSLNTEAFF. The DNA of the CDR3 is TGCGCCAGCAGCCTAAACACTGAAGCTTTCTTT.

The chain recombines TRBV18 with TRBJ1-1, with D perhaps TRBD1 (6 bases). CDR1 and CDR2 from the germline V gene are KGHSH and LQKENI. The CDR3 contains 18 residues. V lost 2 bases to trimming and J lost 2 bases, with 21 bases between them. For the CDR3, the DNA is TGTGCCAGCTCACCAATGGGGGCCACCAGATCATTAAACACTGAAGCTTTCTTT. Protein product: CASSPMGATRSLNTEAFF.

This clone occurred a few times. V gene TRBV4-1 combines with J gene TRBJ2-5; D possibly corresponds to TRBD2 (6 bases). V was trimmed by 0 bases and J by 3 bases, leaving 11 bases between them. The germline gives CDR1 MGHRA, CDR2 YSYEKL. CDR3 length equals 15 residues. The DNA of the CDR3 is TGCGCCAGCAGCCAAGATGGGTGGGGGGAAGAGACCCAGTACTTC. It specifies CASSQDGWGEETQYF.

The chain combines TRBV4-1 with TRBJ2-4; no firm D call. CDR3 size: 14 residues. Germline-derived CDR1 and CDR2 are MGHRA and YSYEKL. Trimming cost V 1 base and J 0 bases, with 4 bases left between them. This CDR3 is CASSQVLAKNIQYF. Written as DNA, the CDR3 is TGCGCCAGCAGCCAAGTCTTAGCCAAAAACATTCAGTACTTC.

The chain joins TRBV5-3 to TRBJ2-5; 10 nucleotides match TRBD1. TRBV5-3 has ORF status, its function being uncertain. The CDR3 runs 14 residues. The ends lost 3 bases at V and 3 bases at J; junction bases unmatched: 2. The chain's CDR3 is CARSWGTGEETQYF. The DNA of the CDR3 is TGTGCCAGAAGCTGGGGGACAGGGGAAGAGACCCAGTACTTC.

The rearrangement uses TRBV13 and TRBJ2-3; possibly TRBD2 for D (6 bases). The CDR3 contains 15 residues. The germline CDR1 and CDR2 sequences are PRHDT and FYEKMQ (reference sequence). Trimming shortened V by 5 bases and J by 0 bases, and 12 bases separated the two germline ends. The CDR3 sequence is CASSLGTSSTDTQYF. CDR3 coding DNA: TGTGCCAGCAGCCTGGGGACTTCTAGCACAGATACGCAGTATTTT.

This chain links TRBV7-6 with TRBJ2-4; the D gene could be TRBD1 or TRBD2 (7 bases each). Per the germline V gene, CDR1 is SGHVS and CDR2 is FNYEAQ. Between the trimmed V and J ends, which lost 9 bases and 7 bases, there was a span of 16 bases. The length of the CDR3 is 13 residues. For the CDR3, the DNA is TGTGCCAGTAGCGGGCTGGACAGGAACATTCAGTACTTC. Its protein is CASSGLDRNIQYF.

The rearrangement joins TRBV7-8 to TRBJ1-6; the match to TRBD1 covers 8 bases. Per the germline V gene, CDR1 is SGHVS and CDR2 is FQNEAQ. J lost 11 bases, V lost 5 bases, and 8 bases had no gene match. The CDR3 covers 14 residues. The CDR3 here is CASSPGQARAPLHF. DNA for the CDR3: TGTGCCAGCAGCCCGGGACAGGCTCGGGCACCCCTCCACTTT.

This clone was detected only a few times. CDR3 nucleotides: TGCGCCAGCAGCCAAGACGGACAGGTCTTCAACTCTGGGGCCAACGTCCTGACTTTC. Translated: CASSQDGQVFNSGANVLTF. The rearrangement uses TRBV4-1 and TRBJ2-6; TRBD1 agrees at 7 bases. Germline V CDR1 and CDR2: MGHRA, YSYEKL. The V segment lost 0 bases and the J segment 0 bases; nucleotides outside the gene matches: 8. The CDR3 has 19 residues.

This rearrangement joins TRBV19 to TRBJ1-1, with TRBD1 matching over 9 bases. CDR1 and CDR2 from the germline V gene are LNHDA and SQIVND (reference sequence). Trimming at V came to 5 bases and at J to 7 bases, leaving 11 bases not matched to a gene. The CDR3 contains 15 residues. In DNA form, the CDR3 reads TGTGCCAGTAGTCCCCGGACAGGGGAGTGGGGTGAAGCTTTCTTT. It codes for CASSPRTGEWGEAFF.

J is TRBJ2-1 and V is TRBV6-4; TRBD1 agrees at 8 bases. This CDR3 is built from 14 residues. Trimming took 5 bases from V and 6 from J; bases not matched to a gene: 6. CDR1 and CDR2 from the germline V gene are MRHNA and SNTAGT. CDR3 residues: CASSMDRVGNEQFF. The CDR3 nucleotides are TGTGCCAGCAGTATGGACAGGGTGGGCAATGAGCAGTTCTTC.

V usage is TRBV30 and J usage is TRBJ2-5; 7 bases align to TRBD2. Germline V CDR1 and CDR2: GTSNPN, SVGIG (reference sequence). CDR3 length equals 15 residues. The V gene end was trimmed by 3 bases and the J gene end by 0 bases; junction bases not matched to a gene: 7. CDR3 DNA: TGTGCCTGGAGCTCGGGACTAAAGTACCAAGAGACCCAGTACTTC. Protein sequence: CAWSSGLKYQETQYF.

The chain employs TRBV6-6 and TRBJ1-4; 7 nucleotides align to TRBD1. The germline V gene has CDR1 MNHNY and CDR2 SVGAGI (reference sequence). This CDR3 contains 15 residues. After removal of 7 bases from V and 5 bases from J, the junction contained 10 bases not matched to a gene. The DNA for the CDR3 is TGTGCCAGCAAAAACTCCGGGACAGAGAATGAAAAACTGTTTTTT. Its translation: CASKNSGTENEKLFF.